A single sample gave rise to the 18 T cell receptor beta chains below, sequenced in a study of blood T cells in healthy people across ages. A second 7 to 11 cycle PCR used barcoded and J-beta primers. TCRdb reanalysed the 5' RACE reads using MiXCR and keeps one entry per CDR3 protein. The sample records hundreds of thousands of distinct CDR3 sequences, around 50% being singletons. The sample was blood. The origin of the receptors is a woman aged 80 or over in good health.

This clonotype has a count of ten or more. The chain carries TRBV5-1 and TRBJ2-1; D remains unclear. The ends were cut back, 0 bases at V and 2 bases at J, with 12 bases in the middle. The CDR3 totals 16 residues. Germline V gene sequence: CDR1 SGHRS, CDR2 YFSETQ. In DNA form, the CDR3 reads TGCGCCAGCAGCTTGGCCCTGATCCCCGCCTACAATGAGCAGTTCTTC. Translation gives CASSLALIPAYNEQFF.

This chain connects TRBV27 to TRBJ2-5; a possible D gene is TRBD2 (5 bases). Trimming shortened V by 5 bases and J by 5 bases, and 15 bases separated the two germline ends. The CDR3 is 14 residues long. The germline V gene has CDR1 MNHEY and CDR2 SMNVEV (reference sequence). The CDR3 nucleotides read TGTGCCAGCAGTCCCATGCCGACGGGGGAGACCCAGTACTTC. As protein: CASSPMPTGETQYF.

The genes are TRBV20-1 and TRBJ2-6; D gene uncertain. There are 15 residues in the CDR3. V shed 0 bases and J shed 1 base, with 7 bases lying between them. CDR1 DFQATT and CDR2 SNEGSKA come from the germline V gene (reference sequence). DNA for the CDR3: TGCAGTGCTAGAGATCTGGTGTCTGGGGCCAACGTCCTGACTTTC. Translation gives CSARDLVSGANVLTF.

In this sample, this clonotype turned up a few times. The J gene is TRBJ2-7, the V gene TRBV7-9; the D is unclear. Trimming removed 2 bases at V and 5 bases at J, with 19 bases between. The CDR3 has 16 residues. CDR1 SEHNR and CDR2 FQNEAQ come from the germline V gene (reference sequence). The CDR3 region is CASSLPGYPLVDEQYF. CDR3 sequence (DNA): TGTGCCAGCAGCTTACCTGGCTACCCTCTGGTCGACGAGCAGTACTTC. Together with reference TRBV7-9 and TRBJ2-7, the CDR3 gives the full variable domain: DTGVSQNPRHKITKRGQNVTFRCDPISEHNRLYWYRQTLGQGPEFLTYFQNEAQLEKSRLLSDRFSAERPKGSFSTLEIQRTEQGDSAMYLCASSLPGYPLVDEQYFGPGTRLTVT.

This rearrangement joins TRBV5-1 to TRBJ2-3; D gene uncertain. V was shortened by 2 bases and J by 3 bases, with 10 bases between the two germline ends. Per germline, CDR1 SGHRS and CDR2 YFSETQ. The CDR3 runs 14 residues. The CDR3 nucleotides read TGCGCCAGCAGCTTCAACTTGGGAACAGATACGCAGTATTTT. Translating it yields CASSFNLGTDTQYF.

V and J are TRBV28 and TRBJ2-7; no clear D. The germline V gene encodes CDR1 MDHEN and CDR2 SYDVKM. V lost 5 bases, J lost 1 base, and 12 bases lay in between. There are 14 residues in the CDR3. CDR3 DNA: TGTGCCAGCAGTGTCTGTGAGAATTCCTACGAGCAGTACTTC. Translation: CASSVCENSYEQYF.

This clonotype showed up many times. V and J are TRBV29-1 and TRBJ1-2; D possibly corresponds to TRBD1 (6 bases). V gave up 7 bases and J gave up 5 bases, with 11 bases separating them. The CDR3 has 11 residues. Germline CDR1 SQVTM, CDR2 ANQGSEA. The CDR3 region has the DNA TGCAGCGCCCGGACAGAGTATGGCTACACCTTC. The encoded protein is CSARTEYGYTF.

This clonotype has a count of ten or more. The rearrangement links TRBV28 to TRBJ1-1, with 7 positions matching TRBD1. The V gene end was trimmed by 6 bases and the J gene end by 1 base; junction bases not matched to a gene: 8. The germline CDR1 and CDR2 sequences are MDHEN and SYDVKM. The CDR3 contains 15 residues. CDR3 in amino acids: CASRPRTGPNTEAFF. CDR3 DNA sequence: TGTGCCAGCAGACCCCGGACAGGACCGAACACTGAAGCTTTCTTT.

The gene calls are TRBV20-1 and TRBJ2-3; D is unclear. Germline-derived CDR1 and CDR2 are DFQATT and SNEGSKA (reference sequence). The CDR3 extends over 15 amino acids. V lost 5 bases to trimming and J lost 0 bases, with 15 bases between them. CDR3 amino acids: CSAVPASSSTDTQYF. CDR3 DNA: TGCAGTGCTGTGCCGGCGTCCTCTAGCACAGATACGCAGTATTTT.

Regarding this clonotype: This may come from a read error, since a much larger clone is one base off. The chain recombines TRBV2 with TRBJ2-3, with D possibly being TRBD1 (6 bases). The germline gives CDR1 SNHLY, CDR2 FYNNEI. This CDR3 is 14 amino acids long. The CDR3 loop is CASSSTGFTDTRYF. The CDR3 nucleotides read TGTGCCAGCAGTTCGACAGGTTTTACAGATACGCGGTATTTT.

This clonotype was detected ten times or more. CDR3: CASSLSGSNSYSGANVLTF. The CDR3, as DNA: TGCGCCAGCAGCTTGTCGGGCAGTAACTCCTACTCTGGGGCCAACGTCCTGACTTTC. The rearrangement joins TRBV5-1 to TRBJ2-6; D unresolved. Per germline, CDR1 SGHRS and CDR2 YFSETQ. The CDR3 contains 19 residues. V was cut by 1 base and J by 0 bases, with 17 bases left in between.

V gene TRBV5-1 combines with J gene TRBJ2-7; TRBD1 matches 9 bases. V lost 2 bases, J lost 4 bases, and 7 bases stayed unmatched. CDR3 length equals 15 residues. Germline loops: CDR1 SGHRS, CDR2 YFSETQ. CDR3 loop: CASSFVTGQGYEQYF. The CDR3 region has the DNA TGCGCCAGCAGCTTTGTAACGGGACAGGGATACGAGCAGTACTTC.

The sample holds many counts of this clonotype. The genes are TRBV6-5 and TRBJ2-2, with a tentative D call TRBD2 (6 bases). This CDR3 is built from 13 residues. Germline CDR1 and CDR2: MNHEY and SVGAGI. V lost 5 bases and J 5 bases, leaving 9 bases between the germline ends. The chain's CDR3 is CASSRLDTGELFF. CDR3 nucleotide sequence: TGTGCCAGCAGTCGACTAGATACCGGGGAGCTGTTTTTT.

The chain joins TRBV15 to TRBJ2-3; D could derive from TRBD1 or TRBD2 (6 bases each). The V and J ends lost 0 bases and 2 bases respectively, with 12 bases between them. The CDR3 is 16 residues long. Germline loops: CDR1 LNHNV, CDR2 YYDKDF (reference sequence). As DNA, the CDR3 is TGTGCCACCAGCAGAGATGTGGGGGGCGACACAGATACGCAGTATTTT. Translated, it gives CATSRDVGGDTDTQYF.

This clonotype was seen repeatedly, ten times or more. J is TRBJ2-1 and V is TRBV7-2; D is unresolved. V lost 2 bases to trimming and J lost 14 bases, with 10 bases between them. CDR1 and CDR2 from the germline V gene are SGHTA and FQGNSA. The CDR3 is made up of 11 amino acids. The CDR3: CASSLYAVEFF. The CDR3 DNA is TGTGCCAGCAGCTTATACGCGGTGGAGTTCTTC.

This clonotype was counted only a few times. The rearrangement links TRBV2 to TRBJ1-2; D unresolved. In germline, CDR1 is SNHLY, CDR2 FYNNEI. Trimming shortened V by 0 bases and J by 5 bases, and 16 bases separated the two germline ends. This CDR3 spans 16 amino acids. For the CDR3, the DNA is TGTGCCAGCAGTGAAGCTTATAGGTCAGCGAAATATGGCTACACCTTC. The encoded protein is CASSEAYRSAKYGYTF.

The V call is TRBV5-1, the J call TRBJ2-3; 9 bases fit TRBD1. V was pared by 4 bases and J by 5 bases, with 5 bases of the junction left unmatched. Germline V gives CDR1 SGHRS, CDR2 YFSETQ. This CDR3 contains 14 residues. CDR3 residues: CASSPGQGKDTQYF. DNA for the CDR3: TGCGCCAGCAGCCCAGGACAGGGGAAAGATACGCAGTATTTT.

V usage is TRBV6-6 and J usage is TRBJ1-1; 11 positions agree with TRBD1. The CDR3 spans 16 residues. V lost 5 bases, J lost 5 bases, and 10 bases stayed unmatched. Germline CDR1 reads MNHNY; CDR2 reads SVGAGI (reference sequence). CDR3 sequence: CASSPTRDRGITEAFF. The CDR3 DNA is TGTGCCAGCAGTCCAACCCGGGACAGGGGGATTACTGAAGCTTTCTTT.